Following are 8 T cell receptor beta chains from one sample sequenced in a study of T cell repertoires in cytomegalovirus infection. A single record per CDR3 protein comes from TCRdb applying MiXCR to the reads. The table records 170,000 or so distinct CDR3 sequences, 13% to 15% of them present only once. Specimen: PBMCs. Source of these receptors: a human donor in good health (CMV status not recorded). Some clones in this sample may be carry-over from other donors' samples.

In this sample, this clonotype turned up many times. The chain employs TRBV7-2 and TRBJ2-1; TRBD2 matches 15 bases. V dropped 5 bases and J dropped 4; count of bases not matched to a gene: 0. Germline CDR1 and CDR2: SGHTA and FQGNSA. This CDR3 contains 15 residues. The CDR3 DNA is TGTGCCAGCAGCGGGACTAGCGGGAGGTACAATGAGCAGTTCTTC. Its protein product is CASSGTSGRYNEQFF.

This clonotype was recorded at least ten times. This chain uses TRBV7-6 with TRBJ2-3; D uncertain. The CDR3 loop spans 13 amino acids. V lost 4 bases to trimming and J lost 4 bases, with 9 bases between them. CDR1 is SGHVS, CDR2 FNYEAQ, per germline. The chain's CDR3 is CASSSRFSDTQYF. CDR3 DNA: TGTGCCAGCAGCTCCCGCTTCTCAGATACGCAGTATTTT.

This clonotype was counted many times. The rearrangement links TRBV7-2 to TRBJ2-1; no clear D gene. Trimming removed 2 bases from V and 0 bases from J, with 11 bases in between. The CDR3 runs to 16 residues. Germline loops: CDR1 SGHTA, CDR2 FQGNSA. The CDR3 region is CASSLKRSSSYNEQFF. CDR3 DNA sequence: TGTGCCAGCAGCTTAAAGCGCAGCAGCTCCTACAATGAGCAGTTCTTC.

The rearrangement uses TRBV5-6 and TRBJ2-5; 7 nucleotides match TRBD1. The junction had 5 bases not matched to a gene; V was cut back by 2 bases and J by 4 bases. The length of the CDR3 is 14 residues. Germline CDR1 is SGHDT and CDR2 is YYEEEE. The CDR3 here is CASSFRGGGETQYF. DNA for the CDR3: TGTGCCAGCAGCTTTAGAGGGGGCGGAGAGACCCAGTACTTC. Supplemented by reference TRBV5-6 and TRBJ2-5, the full variable domain reads DAGVTQSPTHLIKTRGQQVTLRCSPKSGHDTVSWYQQALGQGPQFIFQYYEEEERQRGNFPDRFSGHQFPNYSSELNVNALLLGDSALYLCASSFRGGGETQYFGPGTRLLVL.

This clonotype was seen repeatedly, ten times or more. The DNA for the CDR3 is TGCAGTGCTAGGACACTACCGGGACTAGCGGGAGTGGCAGATACGCAGTATTTT. As protein: CSARTLPGLAGVADTQYF. The genes are TRBV20-1 and TRBJ2-3; TRBD2 aligns across 14 bases. Germline CDR1 reads DFQATT; CDR2 reads SNEGSKA (reference sequence). The CDR3 extends over 18 amino acids. V lost 3 bases and J lost 4; bases outside the gene matches: 12.

In DNA, the CDR3 is TGTGCCAGTACTTTGGGACTAGCGGCAGATACGCAGTATTTT. Protein: CASTLGLAADTQYF. This rearrangement joins TRBV19 to TRBJ2-3, with TRBD2 matching 11 bases. V shed 7 bases, J shed 4 bases, and the junction held 4 bases outside the gene matches. This CDR3 has 14 amino acids. Per the germline V gene, CDR1 is LNHDA and CDR2 is SQIVND (reference sequence).

This clonotype was seen many times. J is TRBJ1-5 and V is TRBV12-3 or TRBV12-4, with TRBD1 matching 10 bases. Trimming cost V 5 bases and J 5 bases; bases outside gene matches: 6. The CDR3 runs to 15 residues. Here the CDR3 DNA reads TGTGCCAGCAGTCAAGACAGGGGGCCCCATCAGCCCCAGCATTTT. Protein: CASSQDRGPHQPQHF.

In its sample, this clonotype was seen many times. The gene calls are TRBV7-2 and TRBJ1-1; D gene uncertain. This CDR3 is built from 15 residues. V was clipped by 0 bases and J by 1 base, with 9 bases between them. Germline V gene sequence: CDR1 SGHTA, CDR2 FQGNSA. The CDR3 is CASSLAARGNTEAFF. DNA for the CDR3: TGTGCCAGCAGCTTAGCAGCCAGAGGGAACACTGAAGCTTTCTTT.